Each of the 9 T cell receptor beta chains below was sequenced from the same sample in a study of beta chain features in type 1 diabetes. Every bit of the isolated RNA underwent reverse transcription, so sequencing read expressed TCRB transcripts. Sequencing used immunoSEQ multiplex PCR; TCRdb keeps in-frame clones, though not all of them. The table includes about 180,000 clones, about 13% detected once. The sequenced material came from central memory CD4+ T cells from blood. These receptors all come from a woman aged 18-29 years in good health.

V and J are TRBV29-1 and TRBJ2-1; 12 nucleotides agree with TRBD1. This CDR3 comprises 14 residues. The germline CDR1 and CDR2 sequences are SQVTM and ANQGSEA. V was clipped by 5 bases and J by 7 bases; unmatched bases: 6. The CDR3 loop is CSVRDRGQENEQFF. The CDR3, as DNA: TGCAGCGTTAGGGACAGGGGGCAGGAGAATGAGCAGTTCTTC.

This sequence joins TRBV5-1 and TRBJ2-6; 9 bases line up with TRBD2. With 7 bases clipped from V and 1 base from J, the junction kept 12 bases outside the gene matches. The CDR3 runs to 18 residues. The germline V gene encodes CDR1 SGHRS and CDR2 YFSETQ. For the CDR3, the DNA is TGCGCCAGCCATATAGTTGGCGGGAGGGTGTCTGGGGCCAACGTCCTGACTTTC. Amino acids: CASHIVGGRVSGANVLTF.

V is TRBV4-1 and J is TRBJ2-7, with TRBD2 matching 8 bases. The trim removed 1 base at V and 2 bases at J, leaving 4 bases unmatched. The CDR3 is 15 residues long. Looked up from germline, CDR1 is MGHRA and CDR2 is YSYEKL. The CDR3 sequence: CASSQGDSGTYEQYF. CDR3 DNA sequence: TGCGCCAGCAGCCAAGGTGATAGCGGGACCTACGAGCAGTACTTC.

This chain connects TRBV28 to TRBJ1-2; 11 nucleotides line up with TRBD1. Germline V lookup: CDR1 MDHEN, CDR2 SYDVKM. V was clipped by 8 bases and J by 4 bases; unmatched bases: 15. This CDR3 comprises 17 residues. The CDR3 nucleotides are TGTGCCAGCCACCCTCCGGGACAGGGGGTTGGAGGCTATGGCTACACCTTC. Translation: CASHPPGQGVGGYGYTF.

The V gene is TRBV15, the J gene TRBJ2-2; 9 nucleotides match TRBD1. V lost 2 bases and J lost 13; bases outside the gene matches: 8. CDR1 LNHNV and CDR2 YYDKDF come from the germline V gene (reference sequence). This CDR3 spans 14 amino acids. DNA for the CDR3: TGTGCCACCAGCAGAACCCCGGGACAGGGTGGGCTGTTTTTT. Translation: CATSRTPGQGGLFF.

This chain uses TRBV18 with TRBJ1-1; no firm D call. Germline CDR1 KGHSH, CDR2 LQKENI. The CDR3 totals 14 residues. V was shortened by 5 bases and J by 5 bases, with 15 bases between the two germline ends. The CDR3 protein is CASSSSGIVTEAFF. DNA of the CDR3: TGTGCCAGCTCATCATCCGGTATAGTAACTGAAGCTTTCTTT.

This chain connects TRBV4-2 to TRBJ2-1, with a tentative D call TRBD2 (5 bases). The CDR3 runs to 16 residues. Germline CDR1 is LGHNA and CDR2 is YNFKEQ. The V gene lost 5 bases and the J gene lost 2 bases, with 16 bases spanning the gap. The CDR3 sequence: CASSLTTTGAYNEQFF. CDR3 coding DNA: TGTGCCAGCAGCTTAACGACTACTGGGGCCTACAATGAGCAGTTCTTC.

This clone was counted ten times or more. This rearrangement joins TRBV19 to TRBJ2-2; possible D gene TRBD1, 7 bases. CDR1 LNHDA and CDR2 SQIVND come from the germline V gene (reference sequence). The V gene lost 7 bases and the J gene lost 5 bases, with 14 bases spanning the gap. This CDR3 comprises 14 residues. CDR3 sequence (DNA): TGTGCCAGTACAGGGGGGATTAGGACCGGGGAGCTGTTTTTT. This gives the protein CASTGGIRTGELFF.

This clone was found a few times. The J gene is TRBJ2-7, the V gene TRBV28; 13 positions match TRBD2. This CDR3 is built from 15 residues. CDR1 MDHEN and CDR2 SYDVKM come from the germline V gene. V trimming: 5 bases; J trimming: 4 bases; junction bases outside the gene matches: 5. CDR3 coding DNA: TGTGCCAGCAGTCCCGGGACTAGCGGGAAGTACGAGCAGTACTTC. The encoded protein is CASSPGTSGKYEQYF.